The sequence of this TCR beta chain was determined in a study of tumor-infiltrating lymphocytes in primary liver carcinoma. Study conclusions and caveats: The proportion of top clones found throughout all five tumor regions was only about 7.5-25%.

The investigators made TCR beta cDNA from about 510 ng total RNA, using a constant-region primer. The TCR beta library was amplified through three nested multiplex PCR rounds in a modified ARM-PCR procedure. The opening two PCR rounds, approximately 10 cycles each, paired TRBV1-TRBV30 forward primers with a C-beta reverse primer. Each CDR3 protein is one row after TCRdb ran MiXCR on the multiplex PCR reads. Of 30,000 to 40,000 distinct CDR3 sequences in the sample, over 65% were seen once. Comments on this clonotype: Its specificity is not known. A read error is possible here, since a much larger clone lies one base away.

Co-extracting RNA and DNA was done with roughly 18-32 mg of unsorted bulk tissue as input. Among the patients, all had chronic HBV infection and none had been treated. Over 80% viable tumor cells were present in every tumor sample. The CDR3 runs to 13 residues. CDR1 and CDR2 (germline): GTSNPN, SVGIG (reference sequence). This clonotype was sampled from a man aged 35 to 55 with primary liver carcinoma and hepatitis B virus infection. The gene calls are TRBV30 and TRBJ2-5, with TRBD1 as a possible D gene (8 bases). Source material: liver tumor tissue from sampling region 4. Sample subset: tumor region T4, right-lateral pole. CDR3 bases: TGTGTCTTAAACACAGGGGGGGCAGAGGCCCAGTACTTC. This encodes CVLNTGGAEAQYF.